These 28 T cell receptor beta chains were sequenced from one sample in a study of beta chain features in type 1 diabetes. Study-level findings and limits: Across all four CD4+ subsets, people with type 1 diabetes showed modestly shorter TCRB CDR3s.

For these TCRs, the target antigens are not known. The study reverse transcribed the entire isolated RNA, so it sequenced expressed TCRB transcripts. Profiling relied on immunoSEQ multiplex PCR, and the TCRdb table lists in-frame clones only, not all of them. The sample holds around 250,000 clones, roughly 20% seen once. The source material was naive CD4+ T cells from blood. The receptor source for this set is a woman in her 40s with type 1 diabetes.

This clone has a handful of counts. The CDR3 spells CASSELGQGGTEAFF. The CDR3 DNA follows: TGTGCCAGCAGTGAGTTGGGACAGGGAGGCACTGAAGCTTTCTTT. The chain carries TRBV2 and TRBJ1-1, with 9 bases aligning to TRBD1. The CDR3 runs to 15 residues. Unmatched junction bases numbered 6, after V lost 3 bases and J lost 4 bases. Germline CDR1 SNHLY, CDR2 FYNNEI.

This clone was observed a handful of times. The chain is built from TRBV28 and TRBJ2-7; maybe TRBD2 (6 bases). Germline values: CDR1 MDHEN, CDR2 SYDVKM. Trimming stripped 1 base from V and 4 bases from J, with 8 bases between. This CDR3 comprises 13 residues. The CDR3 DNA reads TGTGCCAGCAGTTTATATCGGGGGTACGAGCAGTACTTC. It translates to CASSLYRGYEQYF.

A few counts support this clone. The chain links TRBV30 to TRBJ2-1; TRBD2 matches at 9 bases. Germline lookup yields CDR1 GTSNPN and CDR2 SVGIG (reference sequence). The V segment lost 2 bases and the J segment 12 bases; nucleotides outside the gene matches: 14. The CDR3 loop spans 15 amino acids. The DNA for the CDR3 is TGTGCCTGGAGTTCTCCGGGACTAGCAGAGCGAGGGCAGTTCTTC. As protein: CAWSSPGLAERGQFF.

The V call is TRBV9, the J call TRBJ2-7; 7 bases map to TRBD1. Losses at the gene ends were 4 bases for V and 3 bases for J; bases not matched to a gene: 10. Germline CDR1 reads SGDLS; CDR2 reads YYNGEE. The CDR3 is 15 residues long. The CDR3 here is CASSPSGQGVYEQYF. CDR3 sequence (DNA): TGTGCCAGCAGCCCCTCAGGGCAGGGGGTCTACGAGCAGTACTTC.

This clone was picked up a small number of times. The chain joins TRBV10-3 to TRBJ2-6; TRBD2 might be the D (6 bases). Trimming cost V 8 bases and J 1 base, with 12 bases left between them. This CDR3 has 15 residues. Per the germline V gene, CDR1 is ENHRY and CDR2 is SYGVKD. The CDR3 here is CAIEGRTSGANVLTF. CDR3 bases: TGTGCCATCGAAGGGAGGACTTCTGGGGCCAACGTCCTGACTTTC.

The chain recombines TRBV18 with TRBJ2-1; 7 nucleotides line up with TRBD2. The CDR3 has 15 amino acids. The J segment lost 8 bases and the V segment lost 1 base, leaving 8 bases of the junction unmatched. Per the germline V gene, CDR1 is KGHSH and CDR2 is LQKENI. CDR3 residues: CASSPQGGSGDEQFF. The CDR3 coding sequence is TGTGCCAGCTCACCACAGGGCGGGAGCGGGGATGAGCAGTTCTTC.

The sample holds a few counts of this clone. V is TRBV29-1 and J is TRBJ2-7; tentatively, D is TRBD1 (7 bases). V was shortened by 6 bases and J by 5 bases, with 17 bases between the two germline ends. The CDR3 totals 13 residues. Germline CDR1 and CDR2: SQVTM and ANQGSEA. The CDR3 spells CSVLGQGGNEQYF. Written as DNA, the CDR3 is TGCAGCGTCCTTGGGCAGGGGGGCAACGAGCAGTACTTC.

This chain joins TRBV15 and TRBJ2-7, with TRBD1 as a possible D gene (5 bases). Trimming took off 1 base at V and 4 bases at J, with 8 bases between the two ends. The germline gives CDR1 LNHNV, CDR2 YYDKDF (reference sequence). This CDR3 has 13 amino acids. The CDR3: CATSRAQGYEQYF. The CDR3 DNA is TGTGCCACCAGCAGAGCCCAGGGATACGAGCAGTACTTC.

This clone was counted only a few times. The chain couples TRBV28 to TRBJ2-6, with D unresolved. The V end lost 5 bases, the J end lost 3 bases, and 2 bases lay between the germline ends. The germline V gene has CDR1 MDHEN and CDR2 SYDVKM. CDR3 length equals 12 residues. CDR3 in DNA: TGTGCCAGCAGTCGTGGGGCCAACGTCCTGACTTTC. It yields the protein CASSRGANVLTF. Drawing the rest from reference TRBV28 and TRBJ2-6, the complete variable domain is DVKVTQSSRYLVKRTGEKVFLECVQDMDHENMFWYRQDPGLGLRLIYFSYDVKMKEKGDIPEGYSVSREKKERFSLILESASTNQTSMYLCASSRGANVLTFGAGSRLTVL.

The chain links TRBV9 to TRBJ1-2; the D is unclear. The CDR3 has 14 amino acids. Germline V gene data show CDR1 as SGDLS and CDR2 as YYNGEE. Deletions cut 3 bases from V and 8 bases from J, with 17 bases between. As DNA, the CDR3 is TGTGCCAGCAGCGAGACCCTTTCGGCACAGGGCTACACCTTC. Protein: CASSETLSAQGYTF.

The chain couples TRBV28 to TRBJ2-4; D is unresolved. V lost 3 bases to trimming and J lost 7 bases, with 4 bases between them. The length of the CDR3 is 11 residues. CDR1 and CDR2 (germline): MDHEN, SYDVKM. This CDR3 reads CASSLQNIQYF. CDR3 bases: TGTGCCAGCAGTTTGCAGAACATTCAGTACTTC.

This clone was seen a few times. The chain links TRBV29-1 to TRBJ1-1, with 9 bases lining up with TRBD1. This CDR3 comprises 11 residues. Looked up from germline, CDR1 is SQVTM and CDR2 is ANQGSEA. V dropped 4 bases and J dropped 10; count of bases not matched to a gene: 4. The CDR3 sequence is CSVGQGEGAFF. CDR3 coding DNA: TGCAGCGTTGGACAGGGGGAAGGAGCTTTCTTT.

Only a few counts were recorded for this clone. The CDR3 sequence: CAWRGMGLHQPQHF. The CDR3 bases are TGTGCCTGGAGGGGAATGGGGCTCCACCAGCCCCAGCATTTT. The chain is built from TRBV30 and TRBJ1-5, with D possibly matching TRBD1 (5 bases). Germline-derived CDR1 and CDR2 are GTSNPN and SVGIG (reference sequence). The CDR3 length is 14 residues. V was shortened by 3 bases and J by 7 bases, with 16 bases between the two germline ends.

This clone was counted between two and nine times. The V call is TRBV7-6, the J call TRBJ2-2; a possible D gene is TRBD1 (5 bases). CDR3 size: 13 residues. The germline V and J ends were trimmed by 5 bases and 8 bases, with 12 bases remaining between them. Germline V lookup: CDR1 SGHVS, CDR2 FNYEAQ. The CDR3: CASSPRVPGELFF. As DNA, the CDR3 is TGTGCCAGCAGCCCCAGGGTTCCGGGGGAGCTGTTTTTT.

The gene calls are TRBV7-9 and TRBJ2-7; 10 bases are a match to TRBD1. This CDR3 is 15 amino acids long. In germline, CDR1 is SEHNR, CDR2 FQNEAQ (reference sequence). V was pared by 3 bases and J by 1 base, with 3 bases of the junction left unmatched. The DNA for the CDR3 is TGTGCCAGCAGCTTCAGGACAGGGGGTTCCTACGAGCAGTACTTC. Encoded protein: CASSFRTGGSYEQYF.

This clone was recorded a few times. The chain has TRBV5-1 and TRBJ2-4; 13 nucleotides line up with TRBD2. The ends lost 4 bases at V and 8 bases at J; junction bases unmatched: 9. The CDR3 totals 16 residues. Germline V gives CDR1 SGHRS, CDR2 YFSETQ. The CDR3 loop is CASSLTSGRAGDIQYF. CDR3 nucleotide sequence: TGCGCCAGCAGCCTTACTAGCGGGAGGGCCGGGGACATTCAGTACTTC.

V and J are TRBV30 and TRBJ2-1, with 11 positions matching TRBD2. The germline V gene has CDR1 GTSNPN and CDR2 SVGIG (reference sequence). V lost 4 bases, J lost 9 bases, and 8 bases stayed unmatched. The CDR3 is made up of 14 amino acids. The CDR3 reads CAWKLAGGPSEQFF. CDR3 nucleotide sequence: TGTGCCTGGAAATTAGCGGGAGGGCCAAGTGAGCAGTTCTTC.

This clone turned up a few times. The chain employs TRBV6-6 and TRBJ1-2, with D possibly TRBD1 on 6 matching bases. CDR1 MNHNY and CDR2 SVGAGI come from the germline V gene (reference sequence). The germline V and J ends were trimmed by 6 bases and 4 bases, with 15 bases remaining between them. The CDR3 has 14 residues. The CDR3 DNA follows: TGTGCCAGCAGGGAGTCAGGGGAAAGCTATGGCTACACCTTC. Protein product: CASRESGESYGYTF.

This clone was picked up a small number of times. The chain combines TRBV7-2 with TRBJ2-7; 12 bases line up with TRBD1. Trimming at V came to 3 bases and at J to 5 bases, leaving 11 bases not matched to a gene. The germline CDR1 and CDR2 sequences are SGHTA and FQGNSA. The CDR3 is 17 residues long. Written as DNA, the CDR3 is TGTGCCAGCAGCTTTGGCCCCAGGGGACAGGGGGCGGACGAGCAGTACTTC. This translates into CASSFGPRGQGADEQYF.

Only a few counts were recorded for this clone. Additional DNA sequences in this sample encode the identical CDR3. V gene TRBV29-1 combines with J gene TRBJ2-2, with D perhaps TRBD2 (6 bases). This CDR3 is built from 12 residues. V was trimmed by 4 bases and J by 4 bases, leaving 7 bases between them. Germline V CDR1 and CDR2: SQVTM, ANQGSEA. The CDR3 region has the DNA TGCAGCGTTGGCGGGGTCACCGGGGAGCTGTTTTTT. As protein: CSVGGVTGELFF.

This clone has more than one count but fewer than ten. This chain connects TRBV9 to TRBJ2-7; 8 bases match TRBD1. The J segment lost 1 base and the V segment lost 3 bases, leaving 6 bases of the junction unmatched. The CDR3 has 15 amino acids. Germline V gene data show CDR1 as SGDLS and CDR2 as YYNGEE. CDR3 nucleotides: TGTGCCAGCAGCGAGAGGGACAGGCCTTCCTACGAGCAGTACTTC. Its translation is CASSERDRPSYEQYF. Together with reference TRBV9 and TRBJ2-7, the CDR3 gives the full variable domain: DSGVTQTPKHLITATGQRVTLRCSPRSGDLSVYWYQQSLDQGLQFLIQYYNGEERAKGNILERFSAQQFPDLHSELNLSSLELGDSALYFCASSERDRPSYEQYFGPGTRLTVT.

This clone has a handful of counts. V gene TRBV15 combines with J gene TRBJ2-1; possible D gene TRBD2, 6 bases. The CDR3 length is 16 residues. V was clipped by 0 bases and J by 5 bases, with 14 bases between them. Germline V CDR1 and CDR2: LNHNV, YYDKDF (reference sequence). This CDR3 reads CATSRELAANNNEQFF. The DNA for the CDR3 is TGTGCCACCAGCAGAGAACTAGCCGCCAACAACAATGAGCAGTTCTTC.

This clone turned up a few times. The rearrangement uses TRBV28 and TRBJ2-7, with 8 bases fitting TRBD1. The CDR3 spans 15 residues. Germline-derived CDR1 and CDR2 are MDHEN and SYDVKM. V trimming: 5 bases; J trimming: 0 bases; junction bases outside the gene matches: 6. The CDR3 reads CASSHRTGSSYEQYF. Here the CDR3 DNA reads TGTGCCAGCAGTCATAGGACAGGGAGCTCCTACGAGCAGTACTTC.

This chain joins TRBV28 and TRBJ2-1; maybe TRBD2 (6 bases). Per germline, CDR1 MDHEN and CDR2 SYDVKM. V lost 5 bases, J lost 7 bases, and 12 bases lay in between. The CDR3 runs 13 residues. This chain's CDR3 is CASSRREKNEQFF. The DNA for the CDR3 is TGTGCCAGCAGTCGGAGGGAGAAGAATGAGCAGTTCTTC.

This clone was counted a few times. The CDR3 protein is CASASPLYEQYF. CDR3 nucleotide sequence: TGTGCCAGTGCGTCGCCCCTCTACGAGCAGTACTTC. The chain combines TRBV6-1 with TRBJ2-7; no reliable D call. V was trimmed by 9 bases and J by 3 bases, leaving 12 bases between them. Germline CDR1 is MNHNS and CDR2 is SASEGT. The CDR3 is 12 residues long.

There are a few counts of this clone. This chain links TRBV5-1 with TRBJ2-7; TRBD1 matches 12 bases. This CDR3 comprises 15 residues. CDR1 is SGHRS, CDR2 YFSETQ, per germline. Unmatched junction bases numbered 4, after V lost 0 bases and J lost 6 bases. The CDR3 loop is CASSLEGTGGTEQYF. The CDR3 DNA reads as TGCGCCAGCAGCTTGGAGGGGACAGGGGGCACCGAGCAGTACTTC.

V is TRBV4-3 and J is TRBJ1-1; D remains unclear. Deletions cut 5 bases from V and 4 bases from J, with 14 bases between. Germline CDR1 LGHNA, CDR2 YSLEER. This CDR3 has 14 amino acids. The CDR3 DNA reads TGCGCCAGCAGCTACACTTCGGAGAGCACTGAAGCTTTCTTT. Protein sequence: CASSYTSESTEAFF.

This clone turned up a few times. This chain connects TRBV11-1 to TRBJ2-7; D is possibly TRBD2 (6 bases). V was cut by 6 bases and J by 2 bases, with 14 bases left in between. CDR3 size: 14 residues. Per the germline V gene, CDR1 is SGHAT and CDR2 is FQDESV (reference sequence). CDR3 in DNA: TGTGCCAGCAGTGGGGCGGGAACCCCCTACGAGCAGTACTTC. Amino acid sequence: CASSGAGTPYEQYF.